The rows below give T cell receptor beta chains drawn from one sample of a study of blood T cell repertoires in COVID-19. Sequencing used immunoSEQ multiplex PCR; TCRdb keeps in-frame clones, though not all of them. The table records some 320,000 clones, around 84% of them present only once. The sample comprised PBMCs or T cells enriched from blood (not recorded which). The receptors derive from a woman between 25 and 40 years old who had been exposed to COVID-19. CDR3s include the opening cysteine and the closing phenylalanine or tryptophan. Each record gives: J gene, V gene, D gene, CDR3 protein. D genes are given only for firm matches.

>TRBJ1-1|TRBV5-1|.
CASSPGGGDTEAFF
>TRBJ2-1|TRBV10-3|.
CAISRSGTSNEQFF
>TRBJ2-7|TRBV5-1|TRBD2
CASSLGGRGDEQYF
>TRBJ2-1|TRBV14|TRBD1
CASRGTGLRNEQFF
>TRBJ1-2|TRBV19|TRBD1
CASSHRTGRDGYTF
>TRBJ2-3|TRBV7-9|.
CASSPSPSTDTQYF
>TRBJ2-2|TRBV21-1|.
CASSILTSGRGGPRPSGELFF
>TRBJ2-3|TRBV2|.
CASKRDSGGTDTQYF
>TRBJ1-6|TRBV5-8|TRBD1
CASRVGDRGISPLHF
>TRBJ1-4|TRBV7-9|.
CASSRQREGTNEKLFF
>TRBJ2-3|TRBV6-5|.
CASRRTGSHTQYF
>TRBJ2-7|TRBV14|.
CASSPLDWGSTTYEQYF
>TRBJ2-7|TRBV18|TRBD2
CASSPPVGGEFYEQYF
>TRBJ1-4|TRBV6-5|.
CASSYASGGDEKLFF
>TRBJ2-5|TRBV12-3/TRBV12-4|.
CASSFPPQETQYF
>TRBJ2-2|TRBV6-2/TRBV6-3|TRBD1
CASSWTGYAGELFF
>TRBJ1-1|TRBV27|.
CASSLTGTGNTEAFF
>TRBJ1-2|TRBV3-1/TRBV3-2|TRBD1
CASSQQGAADGYTF
>TRBJ1-5|TRBV7-9|TRBD1
CASSYHGTANQPQHF
>TRBJ2-7|TRBV24-1|TRBD1
CATSGDRGYEQYF
>TRBJ1-1|TRBV5-1|TRBD1
CASSQQGLEAFF
>TRBJ1-2|TRBV13|TRBD1
CASSKQGPPPLYGYTF
>TRBJ1-2|TRBV2|TRBD1
CASSERRTGAGYTF
>TRBJ2-3|TRBV3-1/TRBV3-2|TRBD1
CASRRTGGSTDTQYF
>TRBJ2-3|TRBV27|.
CASAWRLSTDTQYF
>TRBJ2-2|TRBV27|TRBD1
CASSFLTGWSTGELFF
>TRBJ2-3|TRBV7-3|TRBD2
CASSPLAGVRADTQYF
>TRBJ1-5|TRBV19|.
CATRAGGEGGNQPQHF
>TRBJ2-2|TRBV7-8|.
CASSLTGFNTGELFF
>TRBJ2-2|TRBV9|TRBD2
CASSTHGLAGEGGELFF
>TRBJ2-7|TRBV2|.
CASIRGRGGGEQYF
>TRBJ2-5|TRBV3-1/TRBV3-2|TRBD2
CASSRLAGAVETQYF